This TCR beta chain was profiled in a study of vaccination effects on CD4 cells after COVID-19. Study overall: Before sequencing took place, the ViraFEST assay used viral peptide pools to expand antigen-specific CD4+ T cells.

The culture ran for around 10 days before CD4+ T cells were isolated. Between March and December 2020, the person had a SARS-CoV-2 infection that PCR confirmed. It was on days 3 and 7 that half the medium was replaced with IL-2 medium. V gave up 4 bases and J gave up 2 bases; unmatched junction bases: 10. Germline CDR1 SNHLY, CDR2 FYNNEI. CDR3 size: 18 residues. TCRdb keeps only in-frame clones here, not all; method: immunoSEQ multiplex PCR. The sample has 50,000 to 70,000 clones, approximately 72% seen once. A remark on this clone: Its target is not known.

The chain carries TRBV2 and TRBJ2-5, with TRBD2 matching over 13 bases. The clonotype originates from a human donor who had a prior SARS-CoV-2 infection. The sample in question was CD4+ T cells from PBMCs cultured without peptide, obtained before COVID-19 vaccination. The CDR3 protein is CASSGTSGGERVQETQYF. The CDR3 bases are TGTGCCAGCAGTGGGACTAGCGGGGGTGAGAGAGTTCAAGAGACCCAGTACTTC.